The 19 T cell receptor beta chains below come from one sample, sequenced in a study of blood T cell repertoires in COVID-19. Generated by immunoSEQ multiplex PCR, the TCRdb table keeps only in-frame clones and is missing some. Of 350,000 to 400,000 clones in the sample, around 89% were seen once. Specimen: PBMCs or T cells enriched from blood (not recorded which). These TCRs come from a woman aged 25 to 45 with acute COVID-19.

The chain is built from TRBV5-1 and TRBJ2-1, with D maybe TRBD1 (5 bases). The germline V gene encodes CDR1 SGHRS and CDR2 YFSETQ. V was pared by 1 base and J by 4 bases, with 15 bases between. The CDR3 contains 16 residues. CDR3 residues: CASSLLQGSSYNEQFF. CDR3 coding DNA: TGCGCCAGCAGCTTGTTGCAGGGCTCTTCATACAATGAGCAGTTCTTC.

The V and J genes are TRBV3-1 (or the pseudogene TRBV3-2) and TRBJ2-7, with unresolved D. Germline-derived CDR1 and CDR2 are LGHDT and YNNKEL (reference sequence). CDR3 length: 13 amino acids. Trimming stripped 4 bases from V and 0 bases from J, with 7 bases between. CDR3 sequence: CASSLQLSYEQYF. The CDR3 DNA reads TGTGCCAGCAGCCTACAGCTCTCCTACGAGCAGTACTTC.

J is TRBJ2-3 and V is TRBV5-5; TRBD2 matches at 10 bases. The CDR3 has 16 amino acids. V gave up 3 bases and J gave up 2 bases; unmatched junction bases: 6. From germline, CDR1 is SGHKS and CDR2 YYEKEE (reference sequence). The CDR3 DNA sequence: TGTGCCAGCAGCTCCGGGACTAGCGTATACACAGATACGCAGTATTTT. It translates to CASSSGTSVYTDTQYF.

The rearrangement links TRBV6-2 or TRBV6-3 to TRBJ2-3; the match to TRBD2 covers 8 bases. The V gene's germline CDR1 is MNHEY and CDR2 SVGEGT. V shed 2 bases and J 0 bases; nucleotides not matched to a gene: 4. The CDR3 length is 16 residues. The CDR3 nucleotides read TGTGCCAGCAGTTACGCGCGGGGGGCGAGCACAGATACGCAGTATTTT. It yields the protein CASSYARGASTDTQYF.

The rearrangement uses TRBV4-3 and TRBJ2-7; 7 positions match TRBD1. Unmatched junction bases numbered 1, after V lost 2 bases and J lost 0 bases. The CDR3 is 14 amino acids. Germline CDR1 reads LGHNA; CDR2 reads YSLEER. The CDR3 DNA is TGCGCCAGCAGCCAACGGGACAGCTCCTACGAGCAGTACTTC. Protein product: CASSQRDSSYEQYF.

The V gene is TRBV7-6, the J gene TRBJ2-7, with a possible D match to TRBD1 (7 bases). V was pared by 1 base and J by 2 bases, with 15 bases between. The CDR3 is 16 amino acids. Per germline, CDR1 SGHVS and CDR2 FNYEAQ. CDR3 bases: TGTGCCAGCAGCTTAGGGTCAGGGGGGCAGGCCTACGAGCAGTACTTC. Translation gives CASSLGSGGQAYEQYF.

This chain joins TRBV13 and TRBJ1-2; 8 bases are a match to TRBD1. Trimming cost V 5 bases and J 3 bases; bases outside gene matches: 8. This CDR3 contains 15 residues. Per germline, CDR1 PRHDT and CDR2 FYEKMQ (reference sequence). CDR3 coding DNA: TGTGCCAGCAGCCTAAGTGGACAGGGTCACTATGGCTACACCTTC. Residues: CASSLSGQGHYGYTF.

The rearrangement uses TRBV19 and TRBJ2-1; 11 bases agree with TRBD2. The length of the CDR3 is 17 residues. J lost 4 bases, V lost 3 bases, and 8 bases had no gene match. The germline gives CDR1 LNHDA, CDR2 SQIVND (reference sequence). The CDR3 region has the DNA TGTGCCAGTAGTATGTCTAGCGGGGGGTATAAGTACAATGAGCAGTTCTTC. It specifies CASSMSSGGYKYNEQFF.

V gene TRBV3-1 (or the pseudogene TRBV3-2) combines with J gene TRBJ2-3, with D possibly TRBD2 on 7 matching bases. The CDR3 extends over 15 amino acids. Germline assignment: CDR1 LGHDT and CDR2 YNNKEL (reference sequence). With 3 bases removed from V and 3 bases from J, the gap between germline ends came to 13 bases. The CDR3 DNA is TGTGCCAGCAGCCATCAGGGGACTATAACAGATACGCAGTATTTT. Amino acid sequence: CASSHQGTITDTQYF.

The rearrangement uses TRBV29-1 and TRBJ1-1; 7 positions agree with TRBD1. V was clipped by 7 bases and J by 4 bases; unmatched bases: 15. The germline V gene has CDR1 SQVTM and CDR2 ANQGSEA. CDR3 length: 15 amino acids. CDR3 in amino acids: CSAEAGTTGVTEAFF. The CDR3, as DNA: TGCAGCGCTGAGGCTGGGACCACAGGGGTCACTGAAGCTTTCTTT.

The chain is built from TRBV9 and TRBJ2-3; D gene uncertain. Trimming cost V 3 bases and J 2 bases, with 7 bases left between them. CDR1 SGDLS and CDR2 YYNGEE come from the germline V gene. The CDR3 runs to 13 residues. The CDR3 nucleotides read TGTGCCAGCAGCGGTATTATCACAGATACGCAGTATTTT. It encodes CASSGIITDTQYF.

This chain uses TRBV3-1 (or the pseudogene TRBV3-2) with TRBJ1-1, with a tentative D call TRBD1 (5 bases). This CDR3 has 14 amino acids. V was cut by 4 bases and J by 4 bases, with 13 bases left in between. Per the germline V gene, CDR1 is LGHDT and CDR2 is YNNKEL (reference sequence). The CDR3 reads CASSPGGGGTEAFF. Written as DNA, the CDR3 is TGTGCCAGCAGCCCAGGTGGGGGAGGCACTGAAGCTTTCTTT.

V is TRBV7-2 and J is TRBJ2-7; 7 bases agree with TRBD1. The CDR3 contains 16 residues. V dropped 5 bases and J dropped 0; count of bases not matched to a gene: 10. Germline CDR1 reads SGHTA; CDR2 reads FQGNSA. CDR3 nucleotide sequence: TGTGCCAGCAGCCCCCGGACAGGAGACCTCTCCTACGAGCAGTACTTC. Protein sequence: CASSPRTGDLSYEQYF.

CDR3 amino acids: CASSLQGYSYEQYF. CDR3 sequence (DNA): TGCGCCAGCAGCTTGCAGGGTTACTCCTACGAGCAGTACTTC. The rearrangement uses TRBV5-1 and TRBJ2-7; maybe TRBD1 (5 bases). The CDR3 is made up of 14 amino acids. The V gene lost 1 base and the J gene lost 0 bases, with 8 bases spanning the gap. Germline V gene data show CDR1 as SGHRS and CDR2 as YFSETQ.

The chain is built from TRBV6-5 and TRBJ1-1; TRBD1 aligns across 7 bases. V shed 6 bases, J shed 5 bases, and the junction held 6 bases outside the gene matches. The CDR3 totals 13 residues. The V gene's germline CDR1 is MNHEY and CDR2 SVGAGI. CDR3: CASRAQGGTEAFF. Here the CDR3 DNA reads TGTGCCAGCAGGGCCCAGGGGGGAACTGAAGCTTTCTTT.

The chain links TRBV12-5 to TRBJ2-3; D not resolved. V lost 0 bases, J lost 2 bases, and 9 bases lay in between. The V gene's germline CDR1 is LGHNT and CDR2 FRNRAP. There are 15 residues in the CDR3. The CDR3, as DNA: TGTGCTAGTGGTTTGGTACGCCAGTTCACAGATACGCAGTATTTT. Translation: CASGLVRQFTDTQYF.

The chain recombines TRBV7-6 with TRBJ1-4; D ambiguous. The CDR3 sequence is 16 residues long. Germline CDR1 is SGHVS and CDR2 is FNYEAQ. Trimming cost V 0 bases and J 0 bases, with 8 bases left between them. In DNA, the CDR3 is TGTGCCAGCAGCTTAGCCCAAGGAGCAACTAATGAAAAACTGTTTTTT. It yields the protein CASSLAQGATNEKLFF.

The CDR3 reads CASSLDSGQNYGYTF. DNA for the CDR3: TGTGCCAGCAGCTTGGATTCAGGACAGAACTATGGCTACACCTTC. The gene calls are TRBV5-5 and TRBJ1-2; possibly TRBD1 for D (6 bases). In germline, CDR1 is SGHKS, CDR2 YYEKEE (reference sequence). The CDR3 totals 15 residues. Trimming cost V 0 bases and J 2 bases, with 11 bases left between them.

This clone came up a few times. The rearrangement uses TRBV7-2 and TRBJ1-6; D not certain. This CDR3 contains 13 residues. Germline V gives CDR1 SGHTA, CDR2 FQGNSA. Between the trimmed V and J ends, which lost 6 bases and 5 bases, there was a span of 8 bases. The CDR3 coding sequence is TGTGCCAGCAGTGCACAAAATAATTCACCCCTCCACTTT. Amino acid sequence: CASSAQNNSPLHF. The full variable domain, rest sourced from reference TRBV7-2 and TRBJ1-6, is GAGVSQSPSNKVTEKGKDVELRCDPISGHTALYWYRQSLGQGLEFLIYFQGNSAPDKSGLPSDRFSAERTGGSVSTLTIQRTQQEDSAVYLCASSAQNNSPLHFGNGTRLTVT.